This entry features one TCR beta chain sequence. Its antigen is as yet unknown. Generated by immunoSEQ multiplex PCR, the TCRdb table keeps only in-frame clones and is missing some. The sample has 100,000 to 110,000 clones; around 90% are singletons. The record originates from a study of T cell responses to AZD1222 COVID-19 vaccine. Background on the study: Pooled together were second doses at about 4 or about 12 weeks. Whole-study results and caveats: Following two doses of AZD1222, Spike-specific TCR breadth and depth rose. Most donors were white British and more were female, and clonal diversity was possibly underestimated. Just six people given AZD1222 tested seropositive at baseline.

The CDR3 consists of 13 residues. Per germline, CDR1 GTSNPN and CDR2 SVGIG (reference sequence). V gave up 5 bases and J gave up 2 bases; unmatched junction bases: 3. The clonotype originates from an adult in good health. J is TRBJ1-5 and V is TRBV30; 7 nucleotides agree with TRBD1. Sequenced material: peripheral blood, taken on day 0 of AZD1222 vaccination. CDR3 sequence (DNA): TGTGCCTGGGATGACAGGGGCAATCAGCCCCAGCATTTT. This sequence encodes CAWDDRGNQPQHF.